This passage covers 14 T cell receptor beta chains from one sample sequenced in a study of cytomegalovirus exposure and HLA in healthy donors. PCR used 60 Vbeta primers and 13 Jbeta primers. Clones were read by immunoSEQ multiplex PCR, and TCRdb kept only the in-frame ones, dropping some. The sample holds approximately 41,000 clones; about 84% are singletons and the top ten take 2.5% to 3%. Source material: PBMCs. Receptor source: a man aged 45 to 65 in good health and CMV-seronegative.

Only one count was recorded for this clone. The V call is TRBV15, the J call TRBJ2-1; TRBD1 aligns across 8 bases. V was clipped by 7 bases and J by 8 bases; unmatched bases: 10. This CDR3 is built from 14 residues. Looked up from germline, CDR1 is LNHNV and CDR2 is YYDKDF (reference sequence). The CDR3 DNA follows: TGTGCCACCACGCCCCGACAGGGGCAGCATGAGCAGTTCTTC. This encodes CATTPRQGQHEQFF. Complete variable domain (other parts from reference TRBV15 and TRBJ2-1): DAMVIQNPRYQVTQFGKPVTLSCSQTLNHNVMYWYQQKSSQAPKLLFHYYDKDFNNEADTPDNFQSRRPNTSFCFLDIRSPGLGDTAMYLCATTPRQGQHEQFFGPGTRLTVL.

The CDR3 here is CASSERGVGMSSYNEQFF. Written as DNA, the CDR3 is TGTGCCAGCAGCGAGCGGGGGGTGGGAATGAGCTCCTACAATGAGCAGTTCTTC. This chain links TRBV9 with TRBJ2-1; 9 bases agree with TRBD2. Trimming took 3 bases from V and 0 from J; bases not matched to a gene: 10. From germline, CDR1 is SGDLS and CDR2 YYNGEE. There are 18 residues in the CDR3.

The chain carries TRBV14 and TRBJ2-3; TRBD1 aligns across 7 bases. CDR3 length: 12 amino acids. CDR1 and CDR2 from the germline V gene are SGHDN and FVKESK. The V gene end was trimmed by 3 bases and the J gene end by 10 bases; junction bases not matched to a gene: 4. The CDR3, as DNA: TGTGCCAGCAGCCACGACAGGGTGCCGCAGTATTTT. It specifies CASSHDRVPQYF.

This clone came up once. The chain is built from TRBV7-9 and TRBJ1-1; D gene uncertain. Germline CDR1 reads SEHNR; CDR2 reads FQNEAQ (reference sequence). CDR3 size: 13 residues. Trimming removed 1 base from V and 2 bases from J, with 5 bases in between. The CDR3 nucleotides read TGTGCCAGCAGCTTAGTGTTAAACACTGAAGCTTTCTTT. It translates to CASSLVLNTEAFF.

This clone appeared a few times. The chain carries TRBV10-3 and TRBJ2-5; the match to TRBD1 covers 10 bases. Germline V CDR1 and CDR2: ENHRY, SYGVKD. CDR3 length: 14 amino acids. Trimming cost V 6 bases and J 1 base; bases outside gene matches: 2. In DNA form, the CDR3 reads TGTGCCATCAGAGGGGACAGGGGCCAAGAGACCCAGTACTTC. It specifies CAIRGDRGQETQYF.

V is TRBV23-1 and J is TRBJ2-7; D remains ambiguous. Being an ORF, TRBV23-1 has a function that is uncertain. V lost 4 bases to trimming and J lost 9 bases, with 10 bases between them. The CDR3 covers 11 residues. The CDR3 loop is CASSLLIGQYF. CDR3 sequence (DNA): TGCGCCAGCAGTCTCCTTATCGGGCAGTACTTC.

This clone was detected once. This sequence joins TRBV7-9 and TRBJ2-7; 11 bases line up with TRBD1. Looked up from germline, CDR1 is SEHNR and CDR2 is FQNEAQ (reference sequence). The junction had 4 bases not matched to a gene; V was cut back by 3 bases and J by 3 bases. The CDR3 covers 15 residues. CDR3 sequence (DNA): TGTGCCAGCAGCTTGGGACAGGGGGAGATCTACGAGCAGTACTTC. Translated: CASSLGQGEIYEQYF.

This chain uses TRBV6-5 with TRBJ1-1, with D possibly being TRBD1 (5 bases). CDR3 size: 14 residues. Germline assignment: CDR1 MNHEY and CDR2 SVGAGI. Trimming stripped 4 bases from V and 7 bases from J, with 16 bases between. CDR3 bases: TGTGCCAGCAGTTTTGACAGTCCCCCCGGTGAAGCTTTCTTT. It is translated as CASSFDSPPGEAFF.

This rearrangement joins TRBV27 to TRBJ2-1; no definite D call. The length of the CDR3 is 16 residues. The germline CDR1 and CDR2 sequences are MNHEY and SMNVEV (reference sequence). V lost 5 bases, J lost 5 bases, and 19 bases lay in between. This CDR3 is CASSPRYYQFHNEQFF. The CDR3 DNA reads TGTGCCAGCAGTCCCAGATACTATCAATTCCACAATGAGCAGTTCTTC.

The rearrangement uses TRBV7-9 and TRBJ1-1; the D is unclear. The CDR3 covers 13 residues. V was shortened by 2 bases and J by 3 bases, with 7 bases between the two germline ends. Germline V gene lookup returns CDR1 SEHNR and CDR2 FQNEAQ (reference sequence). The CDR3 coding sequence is TGTGCCAGCAGCTTACGGGTCTACACTGAAGCTTTCTTT. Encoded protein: CASSLRVYTEAFF.

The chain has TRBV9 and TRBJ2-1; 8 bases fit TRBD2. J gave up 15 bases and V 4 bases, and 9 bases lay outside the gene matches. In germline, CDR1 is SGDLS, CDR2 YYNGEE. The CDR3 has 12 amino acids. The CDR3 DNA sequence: TGTGCCAGCAGCTTAAACGGGGGGGATCTGTTCTTC. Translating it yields CASSLNGGDLFF.

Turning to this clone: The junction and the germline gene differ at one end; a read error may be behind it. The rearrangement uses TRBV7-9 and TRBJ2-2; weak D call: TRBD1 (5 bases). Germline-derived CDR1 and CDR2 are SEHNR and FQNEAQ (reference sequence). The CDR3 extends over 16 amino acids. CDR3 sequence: CSSSHTSTGNTGELFF. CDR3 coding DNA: TGTTCCAGCAGCCATACCTCCACAGGGAACACCGGGGAGCTGTTTTTT. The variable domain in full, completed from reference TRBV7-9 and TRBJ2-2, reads DTGVSQNPRHKITKRGQNVTFRCDPISEHNRLYWYRQTLGQGPEFLTYFQNEAQLEKSRLLSDRFSAERPKGSFSTLEIQRTEQGDSAMYLCSSSHTSTGNTGELFFGEGSRLTVL.

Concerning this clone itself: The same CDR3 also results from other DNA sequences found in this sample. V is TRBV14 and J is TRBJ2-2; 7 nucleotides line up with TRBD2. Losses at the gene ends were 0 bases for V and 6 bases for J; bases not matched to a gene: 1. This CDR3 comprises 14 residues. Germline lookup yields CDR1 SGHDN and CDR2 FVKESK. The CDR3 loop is CASSQEGGSGELFF. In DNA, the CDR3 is TGTGCCAGCAGCCAAGAGGGAGGGTCCGGGGAGCTGTTTTTT.

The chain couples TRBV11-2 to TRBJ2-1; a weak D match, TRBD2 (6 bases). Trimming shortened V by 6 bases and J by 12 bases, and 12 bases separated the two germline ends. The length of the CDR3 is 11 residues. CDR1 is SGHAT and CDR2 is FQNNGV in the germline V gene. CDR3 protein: CASSPRELQFF. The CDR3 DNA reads TGTGCCAGCAGTCCACGGGAGCTGCAGTTCTTC.